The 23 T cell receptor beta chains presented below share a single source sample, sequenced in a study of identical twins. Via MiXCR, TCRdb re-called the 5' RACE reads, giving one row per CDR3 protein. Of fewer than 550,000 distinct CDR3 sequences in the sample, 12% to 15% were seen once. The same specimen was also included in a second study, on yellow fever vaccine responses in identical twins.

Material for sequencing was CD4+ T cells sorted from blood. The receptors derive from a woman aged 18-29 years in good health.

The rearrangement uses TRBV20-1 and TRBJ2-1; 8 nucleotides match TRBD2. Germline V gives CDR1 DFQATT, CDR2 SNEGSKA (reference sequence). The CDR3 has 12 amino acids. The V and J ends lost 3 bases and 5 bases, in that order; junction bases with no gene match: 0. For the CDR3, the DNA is TGCAGTGCTAGCGGGAGGGACAATGAGCAGTTCTTC. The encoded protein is CSASGRDNEQFF.

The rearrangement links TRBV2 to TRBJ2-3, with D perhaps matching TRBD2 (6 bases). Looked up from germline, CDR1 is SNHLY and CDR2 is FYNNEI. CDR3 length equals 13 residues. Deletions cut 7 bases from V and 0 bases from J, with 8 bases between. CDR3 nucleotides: TGTGCCAGCAACGCGGGGAGCACAGATACGCAGTATTTT. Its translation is CASNAGSTDTQYF.

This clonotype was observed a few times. In DNA form, the CDR3 reads TGCAGTGCTTGGGACAGGGGGCGGACAGATACGCAGTATTTT. Translated: CSAWDRGRTDTQYF. The genes are TRBV20-1 and TRBJ2-3; 12 bases map to TRBD1. The J segment lost 3 bases and the V segment lost 5 bases, leaving 3 bases of the junction unmatched. The CDR3 consists of 14 residues. The germline gives CDR1 DFQATT, CDR2 SNEGSKA (reference sequence).

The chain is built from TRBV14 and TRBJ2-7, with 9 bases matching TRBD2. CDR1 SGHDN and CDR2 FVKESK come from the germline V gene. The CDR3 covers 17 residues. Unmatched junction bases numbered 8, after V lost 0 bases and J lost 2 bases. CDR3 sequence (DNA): TGTGCCAGCAGCCAAGATCGGGCTAGCGGGATCCCCTACGAGCAGTACTTC. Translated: CASSQDRASGIPYEQYF.

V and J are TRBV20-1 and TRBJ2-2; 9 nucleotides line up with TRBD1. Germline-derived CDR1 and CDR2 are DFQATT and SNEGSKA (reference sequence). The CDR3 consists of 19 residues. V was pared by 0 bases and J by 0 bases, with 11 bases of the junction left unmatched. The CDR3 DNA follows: TGCAGTGCTAGAGATCCCCCCGGGACAGGGCTTACGAACACCGGGGAGCTGTTTTTT. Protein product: CSARDPPGTGLTNTGELFF.

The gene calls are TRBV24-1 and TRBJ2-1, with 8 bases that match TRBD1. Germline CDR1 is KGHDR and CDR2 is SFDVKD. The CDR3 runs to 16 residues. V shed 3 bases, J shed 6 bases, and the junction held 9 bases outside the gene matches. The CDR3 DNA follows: TGTGCCACCAGTGATAGGACAGGGTATTCGGTCAATGAGCAGTTCTTC. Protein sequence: CATSDRTGYSVNEQFF.

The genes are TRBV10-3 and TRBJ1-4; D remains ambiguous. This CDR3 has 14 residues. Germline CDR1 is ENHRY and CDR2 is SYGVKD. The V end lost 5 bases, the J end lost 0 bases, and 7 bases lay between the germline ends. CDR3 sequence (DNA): TGTGCCATCAGTCCAGGAGCAACTAATGAAAAACTGTTTTTT. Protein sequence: CAISPGATNEKLFF.

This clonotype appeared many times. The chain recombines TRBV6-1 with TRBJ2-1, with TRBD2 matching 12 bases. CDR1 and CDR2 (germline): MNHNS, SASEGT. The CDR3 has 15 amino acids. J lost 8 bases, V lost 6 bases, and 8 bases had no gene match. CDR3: CASRDLAGGQYEQFF. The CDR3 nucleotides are TGTGCCAGCAGGGATCTAGCGGGAGGGCAGTATGAGCAGTTCTTC.

The CDR3 bases are TGTGCCAGCAGCTTAGGTGGCGGGACCACGAGGGTCTACAATGAGCAGTTCTTC. It specifies CASSLGGGTTRVYNEQFF. This rearrangement joins TRBV11-1 to TRBJ2-1; D is possibly TRBD2 (6 bases). From germline, CDR1 is SGHAT and CDR2 FQDESV (reference sequence). Trimming pared 1 base from V and 3 bases from J, leaving 19 bases between. The CDR3 is made up of 18 amino acids.

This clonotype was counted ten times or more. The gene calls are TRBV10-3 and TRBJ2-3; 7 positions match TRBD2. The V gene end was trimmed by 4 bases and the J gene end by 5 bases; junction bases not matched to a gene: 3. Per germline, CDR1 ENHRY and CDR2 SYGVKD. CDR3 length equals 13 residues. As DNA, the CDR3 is TGTGCCATCAGTGGTCTAGCGGAAGATACGCAGTATTTT. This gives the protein CAISGLAEDTQYF.

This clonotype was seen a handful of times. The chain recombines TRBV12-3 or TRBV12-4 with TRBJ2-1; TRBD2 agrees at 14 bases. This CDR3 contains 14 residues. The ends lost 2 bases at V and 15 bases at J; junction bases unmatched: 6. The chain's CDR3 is CASSLSGTSGSMFF. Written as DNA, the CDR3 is TGTGCCAGCAGTTTATCCGGGACTAGCGGGAGTATGTTCTTC.

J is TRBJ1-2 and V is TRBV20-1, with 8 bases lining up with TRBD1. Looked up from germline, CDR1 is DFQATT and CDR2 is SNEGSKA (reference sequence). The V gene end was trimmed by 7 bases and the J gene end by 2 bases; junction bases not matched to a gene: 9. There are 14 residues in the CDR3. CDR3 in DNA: TGCAGTGTCCCGGACAGGGCGGTGAACTATGGCTACACCTTC. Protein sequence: CSVPDRAVNYGYTF.

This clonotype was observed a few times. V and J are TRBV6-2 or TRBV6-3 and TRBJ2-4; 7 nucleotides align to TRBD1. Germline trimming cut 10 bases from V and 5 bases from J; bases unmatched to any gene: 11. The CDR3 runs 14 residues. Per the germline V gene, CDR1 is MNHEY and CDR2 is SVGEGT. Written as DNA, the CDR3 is TGTGCCACCCTTGCGAGGGGGCGGGAAAACATTCAGTACTTC. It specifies CATLARGRENIQYF.

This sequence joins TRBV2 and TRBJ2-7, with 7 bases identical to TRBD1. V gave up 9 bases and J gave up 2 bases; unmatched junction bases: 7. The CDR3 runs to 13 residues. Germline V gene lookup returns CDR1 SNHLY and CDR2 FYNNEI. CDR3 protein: CASGRQGPYEQYF. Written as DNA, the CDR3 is TGTGCCAGTGGACGACAGGGACCCTACGAGCAGTACTTC.

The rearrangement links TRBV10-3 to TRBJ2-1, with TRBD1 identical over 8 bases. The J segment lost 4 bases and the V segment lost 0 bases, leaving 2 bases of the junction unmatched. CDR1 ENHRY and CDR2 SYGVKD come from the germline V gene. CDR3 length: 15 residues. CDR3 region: CAISESNRGYNEQFF. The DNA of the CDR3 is TGTGCCATCAGTGAGTCGAACAGGGGGTACAATGAGCAGTTCTTC.

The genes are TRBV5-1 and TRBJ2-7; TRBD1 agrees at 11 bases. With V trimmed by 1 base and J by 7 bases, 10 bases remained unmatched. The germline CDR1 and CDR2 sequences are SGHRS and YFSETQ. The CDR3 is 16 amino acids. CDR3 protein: CASSLSGTGGVEEQYF. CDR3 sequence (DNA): TGCGCCAGCAGCTTGAGCGGGACAGGGGGAGTGGAAGAGCAGTACTTC.

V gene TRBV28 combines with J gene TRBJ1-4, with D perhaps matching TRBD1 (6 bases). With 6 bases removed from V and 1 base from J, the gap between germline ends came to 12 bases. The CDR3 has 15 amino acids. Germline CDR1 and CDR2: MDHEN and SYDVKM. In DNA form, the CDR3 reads TGTGCCAGCAGACGTCAGGGGAAAACTAATGAAAAACTGTTTTTT. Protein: CASRRQGKTNEKLFF.

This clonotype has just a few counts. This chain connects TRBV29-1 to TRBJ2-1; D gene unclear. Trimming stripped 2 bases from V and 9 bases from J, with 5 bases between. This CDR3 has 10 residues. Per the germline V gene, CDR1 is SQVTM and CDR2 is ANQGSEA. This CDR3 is CSVEKFEQFF. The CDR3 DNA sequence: TGCAGCGTTGAAAAGTTTGAGCAGTTCTTC.

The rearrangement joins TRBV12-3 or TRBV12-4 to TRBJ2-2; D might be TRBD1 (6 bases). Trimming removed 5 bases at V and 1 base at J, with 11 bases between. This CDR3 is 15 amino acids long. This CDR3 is CASSGGQWNTGELFF. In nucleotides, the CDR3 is TGTGCCAGCAGTGGTGGACAGTGGAACACCGGGGAGCTGTTTTTT.

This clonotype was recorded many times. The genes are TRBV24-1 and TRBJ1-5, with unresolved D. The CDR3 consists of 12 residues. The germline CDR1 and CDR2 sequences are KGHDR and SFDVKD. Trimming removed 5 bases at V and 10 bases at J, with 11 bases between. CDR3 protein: CATSALGYPQHF. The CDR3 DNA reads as TGTGCCACCAGTGCCCTGGGTTACCCCCAGCATTTT.

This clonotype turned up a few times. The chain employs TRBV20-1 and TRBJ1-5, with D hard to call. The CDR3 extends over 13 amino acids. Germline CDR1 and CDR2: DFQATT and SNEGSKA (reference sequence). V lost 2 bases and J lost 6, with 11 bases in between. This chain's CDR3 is CSARYGVGQPQHF. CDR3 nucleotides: TGCAGTGCTAGATACGGGGTGGGTCAGCCCCAGCATTTT.

This CDR3 reads CASTQQTGGMGEQFF. The DNA of the CDR3 is TGTGCCAGCACCCAGCAAACAGGGGGCATGGGTGAGCAGTTCTTC. V gene TRBV12-3 or TRBV12-4 combines with J gene TRBJ2-1; 9 bases agree with TRBD1. The CDR3 extends over 15 amino acids. V was pared by 7 bases and J by 9 bases, with 13 bases of the junction left unmatched.

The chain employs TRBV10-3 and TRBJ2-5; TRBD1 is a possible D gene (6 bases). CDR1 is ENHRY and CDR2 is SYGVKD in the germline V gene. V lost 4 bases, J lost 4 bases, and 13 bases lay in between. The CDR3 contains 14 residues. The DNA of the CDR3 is TGTGCCATCAGTGTAACAGGGCAGCGAGAGACCCAGTACTTC. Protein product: CAISVTGQRETQYF.